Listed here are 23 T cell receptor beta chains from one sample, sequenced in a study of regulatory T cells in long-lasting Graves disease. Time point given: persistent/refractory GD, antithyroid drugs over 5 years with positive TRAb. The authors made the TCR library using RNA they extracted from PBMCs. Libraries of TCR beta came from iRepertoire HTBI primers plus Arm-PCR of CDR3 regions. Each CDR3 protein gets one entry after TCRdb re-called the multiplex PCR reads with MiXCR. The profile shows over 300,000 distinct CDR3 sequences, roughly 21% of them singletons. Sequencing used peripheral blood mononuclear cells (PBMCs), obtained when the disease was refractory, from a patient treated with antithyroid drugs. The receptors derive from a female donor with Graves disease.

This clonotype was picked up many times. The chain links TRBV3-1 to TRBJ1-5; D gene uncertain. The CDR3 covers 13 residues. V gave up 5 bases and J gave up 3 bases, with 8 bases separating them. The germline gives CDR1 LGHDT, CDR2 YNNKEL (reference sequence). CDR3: CASSSQHNQPQHF. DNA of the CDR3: TGTGCCAGCAGCTCCCAGCACAATCAGCCCCAGCATTTT.

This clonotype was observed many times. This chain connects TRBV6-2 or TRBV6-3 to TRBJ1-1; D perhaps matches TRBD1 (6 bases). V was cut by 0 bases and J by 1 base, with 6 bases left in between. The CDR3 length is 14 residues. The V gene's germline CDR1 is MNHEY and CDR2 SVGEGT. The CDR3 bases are TGTGCCAGCAGTTACTCAGGGGGGAACACTGAAGCTTTCTTT. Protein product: CASSYSGGNTEAFF.

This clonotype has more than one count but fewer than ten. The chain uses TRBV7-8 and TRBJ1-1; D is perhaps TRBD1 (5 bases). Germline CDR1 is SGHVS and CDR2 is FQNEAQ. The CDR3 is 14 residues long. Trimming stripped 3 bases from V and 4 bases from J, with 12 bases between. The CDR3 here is CASSFGGRPTEAFF. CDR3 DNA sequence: TGTGCCAGCAGCTTTGGGGGTAGGCCCACTGAAGCTTTCTTT.

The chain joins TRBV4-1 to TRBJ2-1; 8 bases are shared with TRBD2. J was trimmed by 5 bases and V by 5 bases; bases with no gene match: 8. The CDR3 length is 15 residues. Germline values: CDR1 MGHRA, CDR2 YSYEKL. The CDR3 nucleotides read TGCGCCAGCAGCTTCTACGGGGGGGGAAACAATGAGCAGTTCTTC. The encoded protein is CASSFYGGGNNEQFF.

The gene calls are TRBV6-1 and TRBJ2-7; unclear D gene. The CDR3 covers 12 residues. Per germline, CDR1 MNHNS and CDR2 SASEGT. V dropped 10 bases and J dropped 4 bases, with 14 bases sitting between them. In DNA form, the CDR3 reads TGTGCCAACCATTCCCCACAATACGAGCAGTACTTC. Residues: CANHSPQYEQYF.

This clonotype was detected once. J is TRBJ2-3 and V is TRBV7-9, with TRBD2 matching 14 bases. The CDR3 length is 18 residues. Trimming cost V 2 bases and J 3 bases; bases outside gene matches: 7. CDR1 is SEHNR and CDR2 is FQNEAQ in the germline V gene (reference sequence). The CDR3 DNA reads TGTGCCAGCAGCTTAAAGGGAGGACTAGCGGGGGGTACAGATACGCAGTATTTT. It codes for CASSLKGGLAGGTDTQYF. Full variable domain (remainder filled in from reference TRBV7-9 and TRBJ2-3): DTGVSQNPRHKITKRGQNVTFRCDPISEHNRLYWYRQTLGQGPEFLTYFQNEAQLEKSRLLSDRFSAERPKGSFSTLEIQRTEQGDSAMYLCASSLKGGLAGGTDTQYFGPGTRLTVL.

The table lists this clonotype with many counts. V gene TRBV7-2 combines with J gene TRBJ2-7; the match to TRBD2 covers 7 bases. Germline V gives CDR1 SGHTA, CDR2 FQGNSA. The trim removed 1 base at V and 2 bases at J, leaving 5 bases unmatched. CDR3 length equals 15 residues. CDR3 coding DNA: TGTGCCAGCAGCTTAGGCGGGAGCGGCGCCTACGAGCAGTACTTC. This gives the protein CASSLGGSGAYEQYF.

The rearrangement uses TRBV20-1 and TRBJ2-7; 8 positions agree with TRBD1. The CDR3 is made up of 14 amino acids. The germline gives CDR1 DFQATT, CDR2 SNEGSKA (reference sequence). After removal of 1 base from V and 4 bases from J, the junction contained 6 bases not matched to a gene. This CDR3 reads CSARGTGMTYEQYF. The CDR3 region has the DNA TGCAGTGCTAGAGGGACAGGGATGACGTACGAGCAGTACTTC.

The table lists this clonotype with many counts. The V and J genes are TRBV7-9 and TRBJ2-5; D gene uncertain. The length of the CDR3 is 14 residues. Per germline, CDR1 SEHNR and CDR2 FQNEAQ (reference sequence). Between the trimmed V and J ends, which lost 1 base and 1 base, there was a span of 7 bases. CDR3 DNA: TGTGCCAGCAGCTTAGGTTGGGGCCAAGAGACCCAGTACTTC. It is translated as CASSLGWGQETQYF.

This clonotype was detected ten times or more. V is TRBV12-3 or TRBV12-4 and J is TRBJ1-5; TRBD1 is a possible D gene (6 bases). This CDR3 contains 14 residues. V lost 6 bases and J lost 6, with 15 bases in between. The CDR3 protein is CASSRGLSSQPQHF. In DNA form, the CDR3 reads TGTGCCAGCAGCAGGGGCCTAAGTAGTCAGCCCCAGCATTTT.

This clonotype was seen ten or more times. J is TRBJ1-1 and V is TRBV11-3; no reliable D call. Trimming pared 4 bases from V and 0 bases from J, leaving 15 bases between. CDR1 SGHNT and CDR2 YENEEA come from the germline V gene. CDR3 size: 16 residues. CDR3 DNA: TGTGCCAGCAGCTCACGTCCGGAGCTCATGAACACTGAAGCTTTCTTT. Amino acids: CASSSRPELMNTEAFF.

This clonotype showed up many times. Written as DNA, the CDR3 is TGTGCCAGCAGCGTAGCACCGGGCAATCAGCCCCAGCATTTT. Translation: CASSVAPGNQPQHF. The chain links TRBV9 to TRBJ1-5; D unresolved. The CDR3 sequence is 14 residues long. Trimming shortened V by 0 bases and J by 2 bases, and 6 bases separated the two germline ends. Germline V lookup: CDR1 SGDLS, CDR2 YYNGEE.

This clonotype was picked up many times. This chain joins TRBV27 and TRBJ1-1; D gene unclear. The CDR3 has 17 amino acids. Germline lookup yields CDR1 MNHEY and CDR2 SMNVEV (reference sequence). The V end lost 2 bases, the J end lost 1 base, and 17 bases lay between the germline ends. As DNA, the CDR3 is TGTGCCAGCAGTTTAACCCCGCCGGACCCTAGGAACACTGAAGCTTTCTTT. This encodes CASSLTPPDPRNTEAFF.

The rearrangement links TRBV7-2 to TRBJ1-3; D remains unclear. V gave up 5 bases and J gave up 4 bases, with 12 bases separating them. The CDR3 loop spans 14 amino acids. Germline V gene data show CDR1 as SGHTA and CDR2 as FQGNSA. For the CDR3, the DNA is TGTGCCAGCAGCCCCTTTAAGATGGGAAACACCATATATTTT. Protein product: CASSPFKMGNTIYF.

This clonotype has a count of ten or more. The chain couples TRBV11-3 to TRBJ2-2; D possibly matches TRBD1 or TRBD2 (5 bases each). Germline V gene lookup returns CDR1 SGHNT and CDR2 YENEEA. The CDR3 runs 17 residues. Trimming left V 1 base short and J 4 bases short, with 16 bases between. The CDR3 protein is CASSLGWGTLSTGELFF. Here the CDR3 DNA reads TGTGCCAGCAGCTTAGGCTGGGGGACCCTGAGCACCGGGGAGCTGTTTTTT.

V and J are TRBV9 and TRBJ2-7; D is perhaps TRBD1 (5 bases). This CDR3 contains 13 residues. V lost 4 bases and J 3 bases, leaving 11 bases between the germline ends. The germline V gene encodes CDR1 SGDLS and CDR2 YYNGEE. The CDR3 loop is CASSSRTSYEQYF. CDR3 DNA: TGTGCCAGCAGCTCCCGGACAAGCTACGAGCAGTACTTC. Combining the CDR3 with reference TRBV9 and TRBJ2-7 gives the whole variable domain DSGVTQTPKHLITATGQRVTLRCSPRSGDLSVYWYQQSLDQGLQFLIQYYNGEERAKGNILERFSAQQFPDLHSELNLSSLELGDSALYFCASSSRTSYEQYFGPGTRLTVT.

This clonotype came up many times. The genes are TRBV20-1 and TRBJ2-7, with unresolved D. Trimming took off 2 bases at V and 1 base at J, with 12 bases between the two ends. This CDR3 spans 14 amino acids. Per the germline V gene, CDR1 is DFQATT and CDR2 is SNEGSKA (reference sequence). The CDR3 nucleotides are TGCAGTGCTAGAATGGACGCCTCATCCTACGAGCAGTACTTC. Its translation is CSARMDASSYEQYF.

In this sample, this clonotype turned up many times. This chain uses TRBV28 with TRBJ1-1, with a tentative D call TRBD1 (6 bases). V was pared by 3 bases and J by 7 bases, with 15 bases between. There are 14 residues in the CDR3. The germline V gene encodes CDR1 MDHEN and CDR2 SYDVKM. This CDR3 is CASSLGAGRGEAFF. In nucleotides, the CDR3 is TGTGCCAGCAGTTTGGGGGCAGGGCGCGGTGAAGCTTTCTTT.

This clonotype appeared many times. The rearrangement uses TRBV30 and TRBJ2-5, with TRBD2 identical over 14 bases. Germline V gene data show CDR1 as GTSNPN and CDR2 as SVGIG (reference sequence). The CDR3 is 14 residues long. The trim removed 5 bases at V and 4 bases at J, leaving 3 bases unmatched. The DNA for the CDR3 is TGTGCCTGGGGGACTAGCGGGAGCACAGAGACCCAGTACTTC. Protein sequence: CAWGTSGSTETQYF. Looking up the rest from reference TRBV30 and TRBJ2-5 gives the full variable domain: SQTIHQWPATLVQPVGSPLSLECTVEGTSNPNLYWYRQAAGRGLQLLFYSVGIGQISSEVPQNLSASRPQDRQFILSSKKLLLSDSGFYLCAWGTSGSTETQYFGPGTRLLVL.

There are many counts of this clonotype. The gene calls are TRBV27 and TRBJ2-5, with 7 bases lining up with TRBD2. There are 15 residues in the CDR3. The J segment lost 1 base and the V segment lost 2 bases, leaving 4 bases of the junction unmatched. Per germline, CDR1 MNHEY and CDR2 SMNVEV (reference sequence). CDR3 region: CASSLGTSVQETQYF. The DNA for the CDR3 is TGTGCCAGCAGTTTAGGAACTAGCGTCCAAGAGACCCAGTACTTC.

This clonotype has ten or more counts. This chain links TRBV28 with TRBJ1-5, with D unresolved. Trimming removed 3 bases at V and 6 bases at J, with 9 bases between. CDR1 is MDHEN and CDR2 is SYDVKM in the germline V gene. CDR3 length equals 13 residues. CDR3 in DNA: TGTGCCAGCAGTTTTAGTTATTCTCAGCCCCAGCATTTT. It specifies CASSFSYSQPQHF.

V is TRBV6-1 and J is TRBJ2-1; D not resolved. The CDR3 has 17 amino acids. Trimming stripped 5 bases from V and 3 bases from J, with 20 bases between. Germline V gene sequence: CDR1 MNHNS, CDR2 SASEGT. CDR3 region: CASSTPRPRENYNEQFF. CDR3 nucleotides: TGTGCCAGCAGTACCCCGAGACCCCGCGAAAACTACAATGAGCAGTTCTTC.

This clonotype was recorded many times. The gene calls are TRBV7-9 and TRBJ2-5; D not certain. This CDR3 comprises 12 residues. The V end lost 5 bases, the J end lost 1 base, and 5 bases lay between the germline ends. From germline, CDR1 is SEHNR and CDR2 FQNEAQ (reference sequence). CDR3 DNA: TGTGCCAGCAGCAAGACCCAAGAGACCCAGTACTTC. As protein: CASSKTQETQYF.